The 5 T cell receptor beta chains reported below all come from one sample, sequenced in a study of CD8 T cells in ankylosing spondylitis. Study-wide results and caveats: A motif in TCR beta, a set of several highly homologous variants, appeared characteristic of ankylosing spondylitis blood.

In TCRdb, the 5' RACE reads were re-called with MiXCR into one record per CDR3 protein. The table records hundreds of thousands of distinct CDR3 sequences, 10% to 15% of them present only once. The antigens these receptors bind are not known. Sequenced sample: blood, either unsorted or a sorted T cell fraction (not recorded which). These receptors all come from a male donor with ankylosing spondylitis.

This clonotype was detected only a few times. The chain carries TRBV6-1 and TRBJ2-7; maybe TRBD1 (6 bases). Germline values: CDR1 MNHNS, CDR2 SASEGT. V gave up 4 bases and J gave up 0 bases, with 10 bases separating them. CDR3 length: 14 residues. The CDR3 region is CASSGQASSYEQYF. CDR3 nucleotides: TGTGCCAGCAGTGGACAGGCCAGCTCCTACGAGCAGTACTTC.

This clonotype was seen only a few times. The rearrangement uses TRBV7-2 and TRBJ1-6; D is uncertain. The germline V gene encodes CDR1 SGHTA and CDR2 FQGNSA. The CDR3 consists of 13 residues. DNA of the CDR3: TGTGGTTCGGCTCGCGCGTATAATTCACCCCTCCACTTT. Protein: CGSARAYNSPLHF.

The rearrangement uses TRBV10-3 and TRBJ2-5, with D tentatively TRBD2 (6 bases). CDR1 and CDR2 from the germline V gene are ENHRY and SYGVKD. With 10 bases removed from V and 5 bases from J, the gap between germline ends came to 11 bases. The CDR3 has 11 residues. CDR3 region: CATGLPETQYF. In DNA, the CDR3 is TGTGCCACGGGACTGCCGGAGACCCAGTACTTC.

This clonotype was detected a few times. The chain combines TRBV7-2 with TRBJ2-3; 8 positions agree with TRBD2. Germline values: CDR1 SGHTA, CDR2 FQGNSA. V was pared by 6 bases and J by 4 bases, with 15 bases of the junction left unmatched. This CDR3 comprises 17 residues. In nucleotides, the CDR3 is TGTGCCAGCAGGGTCAGGACTAGCTATTTTGCGGCAGATACGCAGTATTTT. Protein: CASRVRTSYFAADTQYF.

This clonotype has more than one count but fewer than ten. The CDR3 coding sequence is TGCAGTGCCGGAACGAGACCCTCCTACGAGCAGTACTTC. It is translated as CSAGTRPSYEQYF. The chain joins TRBV20-1 to TRBJ2-7; D not resolved. V was trimmed by 6 bases and J by 0 bases, leaving 12 bases between them. There are 13 residues in the CDR3. The germline V gene encodes CDR1 DFQATT and CDR2 SNEGSKA (reference sequence).